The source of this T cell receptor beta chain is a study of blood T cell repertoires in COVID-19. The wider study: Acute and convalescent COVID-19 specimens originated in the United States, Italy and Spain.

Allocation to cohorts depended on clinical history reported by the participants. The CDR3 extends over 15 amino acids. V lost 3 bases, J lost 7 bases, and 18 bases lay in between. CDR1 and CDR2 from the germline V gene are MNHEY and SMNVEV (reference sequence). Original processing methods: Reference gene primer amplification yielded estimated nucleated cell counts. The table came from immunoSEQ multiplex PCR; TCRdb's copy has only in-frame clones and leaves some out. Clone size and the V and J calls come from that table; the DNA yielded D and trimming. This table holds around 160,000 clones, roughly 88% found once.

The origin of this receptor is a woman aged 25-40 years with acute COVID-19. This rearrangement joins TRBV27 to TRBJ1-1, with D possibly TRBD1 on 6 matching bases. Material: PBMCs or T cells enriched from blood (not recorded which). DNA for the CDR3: TGTGCCAGCAGTTTGGGGGAGGGGGGAGCTGTTGAAGCTTTCTTT. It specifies CASSLGEGGAVEAFF.